Sequencing of this T cell receptor (beta chain) was carried out in a study of blood T cells in healthy people across ages. General observations from the study: As naive T cell percentage varied, TCR beta diversity correlated strongly with it.

As for this clonotype: Its specificity is not known. At one boundary the junction diverges from the germline segment, which might be a read error.

Primers used in a second PCR of roughly 7 to 12 cycles were a sample-barcoded 5' primer and a J-beta primer mix. TCRdb analysed the 5' RACE reads with MiXCR anew, one entry per CDR3 protein. The sample lists over 450,000 distinct CDR3 sequences, approximately 25% occurring once. The CDR3 is made up of 14 amino acids. The germline V gene encodes CDR1 MNHNS and CDR2 SASEGT. This same sample was also taken into another study, of T cells of mothers and their children.

Sequencing input: blood. This receptor was identified in a boy aged 10-17 years in good health. This sequence joins TRBV6-1 and TRBJ2-1; 10 bases line up with TRBD2. The CDR3 nucleotides are TGTGCCAGCATGGCTAGCGGGAGTTCCCTCGAGCAGTTGTTC. It codes for CASMASGSSLEQLF.